This T cell receptor beta chain was documented in a study of blood T cell repertoires in COVID-19. Overall study context: T cells, B-cell-depleted T cells, or PBMCs provided the cDNA or gDNA that served as material.

This clone was found a few times. V was trimmed by 1 base and J by 5 bases, leaving 3 bases between them. The CDR3 sequence is 13 residues long. Looked up from germline, CDR1 is SEHNR and CDR2 is FQNEAQ (reference sequence). The data were produced by immunoSEQ multiplex PCR, yet TCRdb's version contains in-frame clones alone and is incomplete. The repertoire consists of about 300,000 clones, with 86% occurring once and the leading ten covering under 2%. The sample comprised peripheral blood. The chain recombines TRBV7-9 with TRBJ1-6, with D uncertain. The source is a woman aged 45-59 years with acute or convalescent COVID-19. The CDR3 here is CASSLGHNSPLHF. As DNA, the CDR3 is TGTGCCAGCAGCTTAGGGCATAATTCACCCCTCCACTTT. The entire variable domain, with the rest obtained from reference TRBV7-9 and TRBJ1-6, is as follows: DTGVSQNPRHKITKRGQNVTFRCDPISEHNRLYWYRQTLGQGPEFLTYFQNEAQLEKSRLLSDRFSAERPKGSFSTLEIQRTEQGDSAMYLCASSLGHNSPLHFGNGTRLTVT.